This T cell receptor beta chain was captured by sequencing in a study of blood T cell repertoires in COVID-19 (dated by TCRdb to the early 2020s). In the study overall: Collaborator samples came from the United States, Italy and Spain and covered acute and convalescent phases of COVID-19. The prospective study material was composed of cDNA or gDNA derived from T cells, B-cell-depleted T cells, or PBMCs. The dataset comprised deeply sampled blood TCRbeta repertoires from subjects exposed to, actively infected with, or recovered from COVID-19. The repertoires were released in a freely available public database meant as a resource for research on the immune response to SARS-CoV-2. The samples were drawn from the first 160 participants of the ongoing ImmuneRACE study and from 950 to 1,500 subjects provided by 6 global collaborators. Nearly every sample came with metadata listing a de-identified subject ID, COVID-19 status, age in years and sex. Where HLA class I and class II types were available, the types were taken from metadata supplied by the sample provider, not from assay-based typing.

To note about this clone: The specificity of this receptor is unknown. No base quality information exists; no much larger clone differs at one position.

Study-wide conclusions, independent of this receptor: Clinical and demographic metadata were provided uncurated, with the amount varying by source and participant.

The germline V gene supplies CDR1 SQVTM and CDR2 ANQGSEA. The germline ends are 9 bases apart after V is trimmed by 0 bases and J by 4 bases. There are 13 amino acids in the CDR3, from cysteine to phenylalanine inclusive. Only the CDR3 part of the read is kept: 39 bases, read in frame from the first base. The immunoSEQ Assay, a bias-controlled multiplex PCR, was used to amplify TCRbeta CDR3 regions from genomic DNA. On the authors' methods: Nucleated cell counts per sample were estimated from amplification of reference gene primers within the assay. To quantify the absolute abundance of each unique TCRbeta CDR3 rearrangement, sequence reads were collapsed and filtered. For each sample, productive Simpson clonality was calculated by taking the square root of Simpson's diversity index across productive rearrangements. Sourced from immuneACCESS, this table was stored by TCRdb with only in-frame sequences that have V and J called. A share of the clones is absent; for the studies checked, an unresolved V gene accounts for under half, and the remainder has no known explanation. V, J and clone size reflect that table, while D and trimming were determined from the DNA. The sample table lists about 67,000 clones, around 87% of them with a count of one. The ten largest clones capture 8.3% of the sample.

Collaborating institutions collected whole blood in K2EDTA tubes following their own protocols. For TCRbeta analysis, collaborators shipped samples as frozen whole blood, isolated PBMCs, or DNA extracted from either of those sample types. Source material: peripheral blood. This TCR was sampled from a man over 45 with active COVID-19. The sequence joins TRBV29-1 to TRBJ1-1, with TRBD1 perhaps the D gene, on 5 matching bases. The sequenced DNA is TGCAGCGTTGAAGAAGGGGCGGTCACTGAAGCTTTCTTT. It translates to CSVEEGAVTEAFF.